The 25 T cell receptor beta chains below all came from one sample that was sequenced in a study of cytomegalovirus exposure and HLA in healthy donors. Use of 60 Vbeta and 13 Jbeta primers characterized the PCR. TCRdb keeps only in-frame clones here, not all; method: immunoSEQ multiplex PCR. This table holds some 150,000 clones, more than 75% found once. The sequenced material came from PBMCs. The origin of the receptors is a man younger than 35 in good health and CMV-seropositive.

This chain uses TRBV30 with TRBJ1-5, with D unclear. Trimming pared 0 bases from V and 4 bases from J, leaving 13 bases between. The germline V gene encodes CDR1 GTSNPN and CDR2 SVGIG (reference sequence). The CDR3 covers 15 residues. The CDR3 reads CAWSVSDGINQPQHF. In DNA form, the CDR3 reads TGTGCCTGGAGTGTATCTGACGGGATAAATCAGCCCCAGCATTTT.

The chain uses TRBV7-8 and TRBJ2-3; TRBD1 is a possible D gene (6 bases). The CDR3 sequence is 15 residues long. Germline V lookup: CDR1 SGHVS, CDR2 FQNEAQ. Trimming removed 3 bases from V and 2 bases from J, with 12 bases in between. This chain's CDR3 is CASSFQGLFTDTQYF. The CDR3 bases are TGTGCCAGCAGCTTTCAGGGGCTATTCACAGATACGCAGTATTTT.

CDR3 region: CATSRDSYEQYF. CDR3 DNA sequence: TGTGCCACCAGCAGAGACAGCTACGAGCAGTACTTC. The rearrangement joins TRBV15 to TRBJ2-7; D not resolved. Per the germline V gene, CDR1 is LNHNV and CDR2 is YYDKDF (reference sequence). V was trimmed by 0 bases and J by 3 bases, leaving 3 bases between them. The CDR3 is 12 amino acids. Using reference TRBV15 and TRBJ2-7 for the parts outside the CDR3, the full variable domain is DAMVIQNPRYQVTQFGKPVTLSCSQTLNHNVMYWYQQKSSQAPKLLFHYYDKDFNNEADTPDNFQSRRPNTSFCFLDIRSPGLGDTAMYLCATSRDSYEQYFGPGTRLTVT.

V is TRBV5-4 and J is TRBJ1-5; D remains unclear. V lost 0 bases and J 0 bases, leaving 7 bases between the germline ends. The germline V gene has CDR1 SGHNT and CDR2 YYREEE (reference sequence). The CDR3 is 15 amino acids. The CDR3, as DNA: TGTGCCAGCAGCTTGGGCGGGGATAGCAATCAGCCCCAGCATTTT. Encoded protein: CASSLGGDSNQPQHF.

The chain's CDR3 is CASSFTGAHEQYF. CDR3 nucleotides: TGTGCCAGCAGCTTTACAGGGGCACACGAGCAGTACTTC. This chain joins TRBV5-6 and TRBJ2-5; 7 positions match TRBD1. The J call may be mistaken, given a closer DNA end match to TRBJ2-7. The V gene's germline CDR1 is SGHDT and CDR2 YYEEEE. The CDR3 extends over 13 amino acids.

The chain recombines TRBV4-2 with TRBJ2-7; 11 positions match TRBD1. The V gene end was trimmed by 4 bases and the J gene end by 4 bases; junction bases not matched to a gene: 6. CDR3 size: 15 residues. Per the germline V gene, CDR1 is LGHNA and CDR2 is YNFKEQ. The CDR3 DNA follows: TGTGCCAGCAGCCTTTCCGGGACAGGGGGGTACGAGCAGTACTTC. Residues: CASSLSGTGGYEQYF.

This clone was observed once. The chain combines TRBV25-1 with TRBJ2-5; D is unresolved. The CDR3 is 13 residues long. Germline lookup yields CDR1 MGHDK and CDR2 SYGVNS. Trimming left V 5 bases short and J 2 bases short, with 9 bases between. The CDR3 coding sequence is TGTGCCAGCAGTAGAGGTCAGCAAGAGACCCAGTACTTC. Its protein product is CASSRGQQETQYF.

The V call is TRBV4-2, the J call TRBJ1-2; 9 positions agree with TRBD1. V lost 3 bases and J lost 2; bases outside the gene matches: 10. The CDR3 has 17 amino acids. Germline V gives CDR1 LGHNA, CDR2 YNFKEQ. This CDR3 is CASSQDYRGHRNYGYTF. The CDR3 DNA follows: TGTGCCAGCAGCCAGGATTACAGGGGGCATCGGAACTATGGCTACACCTTC.

The chain carries TRBV7-2 and TRBJ2-1; D gene uncertain. Germline CDR1 is SGHTA and CDR2 is FQGNSA. Trimming cost V 2 bases and J 0 bases, with 17 bases left between them. CDR3 size: 18 residues. The CDR3 DNA is TGTGCCAGCAGCTTACCCCCGCTCGGGTCGGGCTCCTACAATGAGCAGTTCTTC. Protein: CASSLPPLGSGSYNEQFF.

This chain joins TRBV9 and TRBJ2-1, with a weak D call TRBD1 (6 bases). This CDR3 is 14 amino acids long. Germline values: CDR1 SGDLS, CDR2 YYNGEE. V shed 3 bases and J shed 3 bases, with 10 bases lying between them. The DNA of the CDR3 is TGTGCCAGCAGCGCGATACAGGGCTACAATGAGCAGTTCTTC. Residues: CASSAIQGYNEQFF.

This clone appeared a single time. This chain uses TRBV10-3 with TRBJ2-1; D is uncertain. From germline, CDR1 is ENHRY and CDR2 SYGVKD. This CDR3 comprises 14 residues. Trimming cost V 0 bases and J 3 bases, with 6 bases left between them. The chain's CDR3 is CAISESSVYNEQFF. CDR3 nucleotide sequence: TGTGCCATCAGTGAGTCTTCCGTCTACAATGAGCAGTTCTTC.

The J gene is TRBJ1-1, the V gene TRBV7-2; no definite D call. The CDR3 extends over 13 amino acids. Trimming stripped 5 bases from V and 3 bases from J, with 10 bases between. Germline V gives CDR1 SGHTA, CDR2 FQGNSA. The CDR3 here is CASSNQRDTEAFF. Here the CDR3 DNA reads TGTGCCAGCAGCAACCAACGGGACACTGAAGCTTTCTTT.

The CDR3 bases are TGTGCCAGCAGCTTGACAGGCCGGGAGCTGTTTTTT. It encodes CASSLTGRELFF. The rearrangement uses TRBV11-3 and TRBJ2-2, with a weak D call TRBD1 (6 bases). The CDR3 runs to 12 residues. Trimming took 3 bases from V and 9 from J, leaving 8 bases between them. CDR1 is SGHNT, CDR2 YENEEA, per germline.

This clone was seen only once. The J gene is TRBJ2-5, the V gene TRBV29-1; TRBD2 might be the D (5 bases). CDR1 SQVTM and CDR2 ANQGSEA come from the germline V gene. The CDR3 is 17 amino acids. Trimming shortened V by 2 bases and J by 2 bases, and 21 bases separated the two germline ends. The CDR3 DNA sequence: TGCAGCGTTGAAACCCCCCGGACGGAGGAATTTCAAGAGACCCAGTACTTC. Protein product: CSVETPRTEEFQETQYF.

This clone was observed a handful of times. The rearrangement links TRBV5-4 to TRBJ2-7, with D possibly TRBD2 on 5 matching bases. V was shortened by 2 bases and J by 0 bases, with 12 bases between the two germline ends. The CDR3 length is 15 residues. CDR1 SGHNT and CDR2 YYREEE come from the germline V gene (reference sequence). The CDR3 loop reads CASSFLPGSSYEQYF. CDR3 sequence (DNA): TGTGCCAGCAGCTTTCTTCCGGGAAGCTCCTACGAGCAGTACTTC.

The rearrangement uses TRBV19 and TRBJ2-7, with D perhaps matching TRBD1 (6 bases). Germline assignment: CDR1 LNHDA and CDR2 SQIVND (reference sequence). The CDR3 consists of 17 residues. V lost 0 bases to trimming and J lost 0 bases, with 15 bases between them. CDR3 loop: CASSIDLVGQTSYEQYF. CDR3 coding DNA: TGTGCCAGTAGTATAGATCTAGTCGGACAGACCTCCTACGAGCAGTACTTC.

J is TRBJ1-2 and V is TRBV7-9; D uncertain. Deletions cut 5 bases from V and 6 bases from J, with 16 bases between. Germline CDR1 SEHNR, CDR2 FQNEAQ (reference sequence). This CDR3 comprises 14 residues. The CDR3 nucleotides read TGTGCCAGCAGCGCCCTCGGTAGTGAAAATGGCTACACCTTC. Its protein is CASSALGSENGYTF. The complete variable domain, with remaining parts taken from reference TRBV7-9 and TRBJ1-2, reads DTGVSQNPRHKITKRGQNVTFRCDPISEHNRLYWYRQTLGQGPEFLTYFQNEAQLEKSRLLSDRFSAERPKGSFSTLEIQRTEQGDSAMYLCASSALGSENGYTFGSGTRLTVV.

The chain combines TRBV7-6 with TRBJ2-7, with TRBD2 identical over 14 bases. Per germline, CDR1 SGHVS and CDR2 FNYEAQ. The junction had 12 bases not matched to a gene; V was cut back by 2 bases and J by 3 bases. CDR3 size: 19 residues. The CDR3 loop is CASSLHATSGRGSGYEQYF. CDR3 bases: TGTGCCAGCAGCTTACATGCGACTAGCGGGAGGGGAAGTGGCTACGAGCAGTACTTC.

The CDR3 sequence: CASSLAIRELDTEAFF. CDR3 nucleotide sequence: TGTGCCAGCAGCTTAGCTATTAGGGAGCTGGACACTGAAGCTTTCTTT. The chain employs TRBV11-2 and TRBJ1-1; unclear D gene. The V end was cut by 1 base, the J end by 3 bases, with 15 bases between. Per germline, CDR1 SGHAT and CDR2 FQNNGV. The CDR3 consists of 16 residues.

The chain carries TRBV4-3 and TRBJ1-2; D gene unclear. The CDR3 has 15 residues. Germline-derived CDR1 and CDR2 are LGHNA and YSLEER. V dropped 0 bases and J dropped 4 bases, with 12 bases sitting between them. Written as DNA, the CDR3 is TGCGCCAGCAGCCAAGATCCCGGGGTGATCTATGGCTACACCTTC. Protein sequence: CASSQDPGVIYGYTF.

The chain recombines TRBV14 with TRBJ1-2; D gene ambiguous. The germline V gene has CDR1 SGHDN and CDR2 FVKESK. Trimming shortened V by 5 bases and J by 8 bases, and 21 bases separated the two germline ends. The CDR3 totals 15 residues. The CDR3 DNA follows: TGTGCCAGCAGCAGCCAGCGGGCCTTCTTGACGGGCTACACCTTC. The encoded protein is CASSSQRAFLTGYTF.

This rearrangement joins TRBV6-5 to TRBJ2-2, with 7 bases identical to TRBD2. The V and J ends lost 10 bases and 4 bases, in that order; junction bases with no gene match: 9. Germline CDR1 reads MNHEY; CDR2 reads SVGAGI. The CDR3 consists of 14 residues. CDR3 region: CATGGRGSTGELFF. The CDR3, as DNA: TGTGCCACGGGGGGACGGGGGAGCACCGGGGAGCTGTTTTTT.

J is TRBJ2-7 and V is TRBV6-1; no clear D. Trimming removed 6 bases at V and 2 bases at J, with 2 bases between. CDR3 length equals 10 residues. Germline V gives CDR1 MNHNS, CDR2 SASEGT. The CDR3 sequence: CASSAYEQYF. The CDR3 DNA sequence: TGTGCCAGCAGCGCCTACGAGCAGTACTTC.

The gene calls are TRBV6-5 and TRBJ2-3; 7 bases fit TRBD1. This CDR3 is built from 15 residues. With V trimmed by 2 bases and J by 2 bases, 4 bases remained unmatched. Germline CDR1 and CDR2: MNHEY and SVGAGI. CDR3 amino acids: CASSYRDRPTDTQYF. CDR3 coding DNA: TGTGCCAGCAGTTACCGGGACAGACCCACAGATACGCAGTATTTT.

The J gene is TRBJ2-1, the V gene TRBV19; 8 bases map to TRBD2. V lost 5 bases, J lost 7 bases, and 4 bases stayed unmatched. The CDR3 extends over 13 amino acids. CDR1 is LNHDA and CDR2 is SQIVND in the germline V gene (reference sequence). CDR3 protein: CASSQLAVNEQFF. For the CDR3, the DNA is TGTGCCAGTAGTCAACTAGCGGTTAATGAGCAGTTCTTC.